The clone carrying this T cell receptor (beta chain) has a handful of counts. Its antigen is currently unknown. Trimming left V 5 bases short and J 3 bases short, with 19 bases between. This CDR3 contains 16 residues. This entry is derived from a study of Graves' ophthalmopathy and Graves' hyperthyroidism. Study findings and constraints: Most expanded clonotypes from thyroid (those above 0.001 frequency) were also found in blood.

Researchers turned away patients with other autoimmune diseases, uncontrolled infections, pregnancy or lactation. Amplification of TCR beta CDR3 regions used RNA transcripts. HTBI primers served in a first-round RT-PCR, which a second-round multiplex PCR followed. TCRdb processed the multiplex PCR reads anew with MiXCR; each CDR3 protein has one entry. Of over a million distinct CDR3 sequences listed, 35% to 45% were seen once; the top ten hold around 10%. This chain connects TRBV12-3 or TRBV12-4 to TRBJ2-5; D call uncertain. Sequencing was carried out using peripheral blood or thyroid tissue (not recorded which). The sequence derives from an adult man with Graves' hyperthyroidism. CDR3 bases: TGTGCCAGCAGTATCCCGCAGACGGGTGGGGAAGAGACCCAGTACTTC. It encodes CASSIPQTGGEETQYF.